One and the same sample provided the 30 T cell receptor beta chains below, sequenced in a study of blood T cell repertoires in COVID-19. The data were produced by immunoSEQ multiplex PCR, yet TCRdb's version contains in-frame clones alone and is incomplete. Among fewer than 500,000 clones listed, over 75% were seen once. Source material: PBMCs or T cells enriched from blood (not recorded which). All receptors come from a woman aged 25 to 39 with acute COVID-19.

The chain uses TRBV20-1 and TRBJ2-1; weak D call: TRBD2 (5 bases). V lost 3 bases to trimming and J lost 10 bases, with 16 bases between them. Germline V gene lookup returns CDR1 DFQATT and CDR2 SNEGSKA (reference sequence). CDR3 length: 13 amino acids. In nucleotides, the CDR3 is TGCAGTGCTAGTGTGGACTGGAGCCGAGAGCAGTTCTTC. This gives the protein CSASVDWSREQFF.

The J gene is TRBJ2-3, the V gene TRBV12-3 or TRBV12-4, with D possibly matching TRBD2 (6 bases). The CDR3 runs to 13 residues. The V end was cut by 6 bases, the J end by 10 bases, with 17 bases between. CDR3 region: CASRDSWDSAQYF. CDR3 nucleotide sequence: TGTGCCAGCAGGGACTCGTGGGACTCCGCGCAGTATTTT.

The CDR3 spells CASSPTRGSWSGELFF. CDR3 DNA sequence: TGTGCCAGCAGCCCCACGCGGGGGAGTTGGTCCGGGGAGCTGTTTTTT. The chain couples TRBV7-2 to TRBJ2-2, with 7 bases matching TRBD2. V gave up 5 bases and J gave up 6 bases; unmatched junction bases: 12. The CDR3 sequence is 16 residues long. CDR1 is SGHTA, CDR2 FQGNSA, per germline.

This clone has more than one count but fewer than ten. The chain combines TRBV30 with TRBJ1-2, with D maybe TRBD1 (6 bases). Trimming took 8 bases from V and 4 from J, leaving 14 bases between them. CDR3 length: 12 amino acids. Germline V gene lookup returns CDR1 GTSNPN and CDR2 SVGIG (reference sequence). CDR3 loop: CAASDRAYGYTF. The CDR3 coding sequence is TGTGCCGCCTCGGACAGAGCCTATGGCTACACCTTC.

The V gene is TRBV12-3 or TRBV12-4, the J gene TRBJ2-5; possibly TRBD1 for D (7 bases). This CDR3 spans 12 amino acids. Trimming cost V 5 bases and J 5 bases, with 9 bases left between them. CDR3 sequence: CASSPGGETQYF. The CDR3 DNA reads as TGTGCCAGCAGTCCAGGGGGGGAGACCCAGTACTTC.

The chain couples TRBV30 to TRBJ1-3; no definite D call. V was pared by 8 bases and J by 0 bases, with 14 bases between. The CDR3 totals 14 residues. Germline CDR1 is GTSNPN and CDR2 is SVGIG (reference sequence). The CDR3 DNA sequence: TGTGCCCTTGTGCGGGGAAGCTCTGGAAACACCATATATTTT. Protein product: CALVRGSSGNTIYF.

The J gene is TRBJ2-7, the V gene TRBV27, with TRBD1 identical over 9 bases. The CDR3 contains 15 residues. Looked up from germline, CDR1 is MNHEY and CDR2 is SMNVEV (reference sequence). The V gene end was trimmed by 6 bases and the J gene end by 0 bases; junction bases not matched to a gene: 6. CDR3 DNA: TGTGCCAGCAGGCCGACAGGGGGGAGCTCCTACGAGCAGTACTTC. It codes for CASRPTGGSSYEQYF.

The chain uses TRBV28 and TRBJ1-1; D unclear. Per germline, CDR1 MDHEN and CDR2 SYDVKM. CDR3 size: 13 residues. V was trimmed by 1 base and J by 1 base, leaving 4 bases between them. The CDR3 region is CASSLYGNTEAFF. As DNA, the CDR3 is TGTGCCAGCAGTTTATACGGGAACACTGAAGCTTTCTTT. The whole variable domain, remainder taken from reference TRBV28 and TRBJ1-1, is DVKVTQSSRYLVKRTGEKVFLECVQDMDHENMFWYRQDPGLGLRLIYFSYDVKMKEKGDIPEGYSVSREKKERFSLILESASTNQTSMYLCASSLYGNTEAFFGQGTRLTVV.

Only a few counts were recorded for this clone. This chain uses TRBV4-1 with TRBJ2-3; 12 bases map to TRBD2. V was clipped by 0 bases and J by 4 bases; unmatched bases: 5. Germline values: CDR1 MGHRA, CDR2 YSYEKL. The CDR3 extends over 17 amino acids. The CDR3 sequence: CASSQDRTSGVSDTQYF. The CDR3 nucleotides are TGCGCCAGCAGCCAAGACCGGACTAGCGGGGTGTCAGATACGCAGTATTTT.

This clone was seen a few times. The chain couples TRBV27 to TRBJ1-6; no clear D gene. The V end was cut by 5 bases, the J end by 13 bases, with 18 bases between. The CDR3 runs 14 residues. The germline CDR1 and CDR2 sequences are MNHEY and SMNVEV (reference sequence). CDR3 DNA sequence: TGTGCCAGCAGTCTCGGACGGGAGTATGGGCCCCTCCACTTT. Translated, it gives CASSLGREYGPLHF.

This clone came up once. This chain links TRBV27 with TRBJ2-7, with TRBD1 as a possible D gene (6 bases). This CDR3 comprises 14 residues. The V and J ends lost 6 bases and 2 bases respectively, with 14 bases between them. Germline V lookup: CDR1 MNHEY, CDR2 SMNVEV (reference sequence). The CDR3 nucleotides are TGTGCCAGCAGCCAACGAGGGGGACCCTACGAGCAGTACTTC. Translating it yields CASSQRGGPYEQYF.

This chain links TRBV6-5 with TRBJ2-7; 8 nucleotides line up with TRBD2. Germline V lookup: CDR1 MNHEY, CDR2 SVGAGI. With 7 bases clipped from V and 0 bases from J, the junction kept 5 bases outside the gene matches. The CDR3 has 14 residues. This chain's CDR3 is CASNREGASYEQYF. The CDR3 DNA reads as TGTGCCAGCAACCGGGAGGGAGCCTCCTACGAGCAGTACTTC.

V usage is TRBV6-5 and J usage is TRBJ1-1, with a possible D match to TRBD1 (5 bases). V shed 6 bases and J shed 1 base, with 15 bases lying between them. CDR3 length equals 15 residues. Germline loops: CDR1 MNHEY, CDR2 SVGAGI. CDR3 amino acids: CASRSLAGRNTEAFF. The CDR3 DNA is TGTGCCAGCAGGAGCCTAGCGGGACGGAACACTGAAGCTTTCTTT.

The CDR3 sequence: CSASFGGWGNTIYF. CDR3 DNA sequence: TGCAGTGCTAGTTTCGGGGGATGGGGAAACACCATATATTTT. The rearrangement joins TRBV20-1 to TRBJ1-3; D is possibly TRBD1 (5 bases). The germline gives CDR1 DFQATT, CDR2 SNEGSKA (reference sequence). The CDR3 is 14 amino acids. V shed 3 bases and J shed 4 bases, with 13 bases lying between them.

This sequence joins TRBV27 and TRBJ1-2; 10 nucleotides agree with TRBD1. The V gene's germline CDR1 is MNHEY and CDR2 SMNVEV (reference sequence). With V trimmed by 6 bases and J by 5 bases, 3 bases remained unmatched. The CDR3 loop spans 13 amino acids. CDR3 region: CASSDRGLYGYTF. The CDR3 DNA follows: TGTGCCAGCAGCGACAGGGGGCTGTATGGCTACACCTTC.

This rearrangement joins TRBV2 to TRBJ1-6; 9 bases match TRBD1. V shed 4 bases and J 7 bases; nucleotides not matched to a gene: 5. Germline values: CDR1 SNHLY, CDR2 FYNNEI. This CDR3 region has 15 residues. The CDR3 DNA reads as TGTGCCAGCAGTGGACAACAGGGGGCGAATTCACCCCTCCACTTT. As protein: CASSGQQGANSPLHF.

The rearrangement uses TRBV5-1 and TRBJ2-3; perhaps TRBD2 as D (6 bases). The CDR3 consists of 18 residues. V was pared by 4 bases and J by 0 bases, with 21 bases between. CDR1 and CDR2 (germline): SGHRS, YFSETQ. The CDR3 DNA reads TGCGCCAGCAGCGTGGTGGCCCAATATAGCGGTAGCACAGATACGCAGTATTTT. This codes for CASSVVAQYSGSTDTQYF.

The chain joins TRBV4-2 to TRBJ2-6, with D perhaps matching TRBD2 (5 bases). This CDR3 has 17 amino acids. Trimming shortened V by 1 base and J by 4 bases, and 14 bases separated the two germline ends. The germline V gene has CDR1 LGHNA and CDR2 YNFKEQ. The CDR3 protein is CASSQVSRGLGANVLTF. The DNA for the CDR3 is TGTGCCAGCAGCCAAGTCTCCCGGGGTTTAGGGGCCAACGTCCTGACTTTC.

The DNA of the CDR3 is TGTGCCAGCAGCGAACCACTAGTTAATGAGCAGTTCTTC. This translates into CASSEPLVNEQFF. The genes are TRBV7-9 and TRBJ2-1; perhaps TRBD2 as D (5 bases). V lost 5 bases and J lost 7, with 12 bases in between. From germline, CDR1 is SEHNR and CDR2 FQNEAQ (reference sequence). The CDR3 is made up of 13 amino acids.

The CDR3 coding sequence is TGTGCCAGCAGCTTAGGCGGGGCCAACAATGAGCAGTTCTTC. Its protein product is CASSLGGANNEQFF. The chain couples TRBV7-9 to TRBJ2-1, with D possibly being TRBD2 (6 bases). CDR1 is SEHNR and CDR2 is FQNEAQ in the germline V gene (reference sequence). The CDR3 is made up of 14 amino acids. Trimming cost V 1 base and J 5 bases, with 9 bases left between them.

The chain has TRBV19 and TRBJ2-1; possibly TRBD2 for D (7 bases). Trimming pared 1 base from V and 6 bases from J, leaving 13 bases between. Germline values: CDR1 LNHDA, CDR2 SQIVND (reference sequence). This CDR3 has 15 amino acids. CDR3 loop: CASSIGLGGANEQFF. The CDR3 DNA follows: TGTGCCAGTAGTATAGGGCTTGGGGGGGCCAATGAGCAGTTCTTC.

V usage is TRBV5-1 and J usage is TRBJ2-3; D possibly corresponds to TRBD2 (5 bases). This CDR3 comprises 16 residues. V lost 0 bases and J 0 bases, leaving 11 bases between the germline ends. Germline-derived CDR1 and CDR2 are SGHRS and YFSETQ. As DNA, the CDR3 is TGCGCCAGCAGCTTGGGACTAACCTCTAGCACAGATACGCAGTATTTT. It specifies CASSLGLTSSTDTQYF. The full variable domain, rest sourced from reference TRBV5-1 and TRBJ2-3, is KAGVTQTPRYLIKTRGQQVTLSCSPISGHRSVSWYQQTPGQGLQFLFEYFSETQRNKGNFPGRFSGRQFSNSRSEMNVSTLELGDSALYLCASSLGLTSSTDTQYFGPGTRLTVL.

The rearrangement joins TRBV10-1 to TRBJ1-6; no firm D call. The CDR3 has 14 residues. V was clipped by 5 bases and J by 8 bases, with 13 bases between them. Germline-derived CDR1 and CDR2 are WNHNN and SYGVQD (reference sequence). CDR3 bases: TGCGCCAGCAGTAGATCCGGGATGGATTCACCCCTCCACTTT. Its protein product is CASSRSGMDSPLHF.

The sample holds a few counts of this clone. The rearrangement links TRBV3-1 (or the pseudogene TRBV3-2) to TRBJ2-7; 14 positions agree with TRBD2. Unmatched junction bases numbered 0, after V lost 4 bases and J lost 4 bases. The CDR3 is 14 amino acids. Germline V CDR1 and CDR2: LGHDT, YNNKEL (reference sequence). The CDR3 bases are TGTGCCAGCAGCCGACTAGCGGGGGGGTACGAGCAGTACTTC. Translated, it gives CASSRLAGGYEQYF.

The CDR3 nucleotides read TGTGCCAGCAGGTTTGGAGGGCCGAACACTGAAGCTTTCTTT. Its translation: CASRFGGPNTEAFF. The gene calls are TRBV3-1 (or the pseudogene TRBV3-2) and TRBJ1-1; D is unclear. Germline CDR1 LGHDT, CDR2 YNNKEL (reference sequence). Trimming removed 6 bases from V and 1 base from J, with 12 bases in between. This CDR3 contains 14 residues.

This chain connects TRBV10-3 to TRBJ1-1; D might be TRBD1 (5 bases). Trimming stripped 2 bases from V and 3 bases from J, with 13 bases between. There are 15 residues in the CDR3. The germline V gene encodes CDR1 ENHRY and CDR2 SYGVKD. The CDR3 DNA reads as TGTGCCATCAGTGAGATGGGGCGTCTCGACACTGAAGCTTTCTTT. Translation gives CAISEMGRLDTEAFF.

The rearrangement links TRBV6-5 to TRBJ1-5; weak D call: TRBD1 (5 bases). CDR3 length: 13 amino acids. Germline CDR1 MNHEY, CDR2 SVGAGI. Trimming took 4 bases from V and 7 from J, leaving 11 bases between them. CDR3 region: CASSWGGRQPQHF. The CDR3 DNA sequence: TGTGCCAGCAGTTGGGGCGGTCGCCAGCCCCAGCATTTT.

The chain has TRBV5-5 and TRBJ1-2; TRBD1 matches 9 bases. The ends lost 4 bases at V and 8 bases at J; junction bases unmatched: 12. Germline CDR1 reads SGHKS; CDR2 reads YYEKEE (reference sequence). The CDR3 is 15 residues long. In DNA, the CDR3 is TGTGCCAGCAGCCTGGGACAGGGTGGGAGTTTCGGCTACACCTTC. Its translation: CASSLGQGGSFGYTF.

This clone showed up just once. This chain links TRBV24-1 with TRBJ1-1; D remains ambiguous. Germline CDR1 reads KGHDR; CDR2 reads SFDVKD. This CDR3 spans 14 amino acids. Trimming took off 4 bases at V and 4 bases at J, with 12 bases between the two ends. The CDR3 DNA sequence: TGTGCCACCAGTGACATAAACAGACCCACTGAAGCTTTCTTT. Protein product: CATSDINRPTEAFF.

The chain employs TRBV9 and TRBJ2-1, with D possibly being TRBD1 (5 bases). CDR3 length: 14 residues. Trimming took off 2 bases at V and 5 bases at J, with 11 bases between the two ends. Germline CDR1 reads SGDLS; CDR2 reads YYNGEE. CDR3 protein: CASSVPGIHNEQFF. In DNA, the CDR3 is TGTGCCAGCAGCGTCCCAGGGATCCACAATGAGCAGTTCTTC.